This T cell receptor beta chain was captured in a study of sequential checkpoint blockade in melanoma (dated by TCRdb to about 2019). Study-level background: Using 1:1 randomization, the trial assigned patients either to first-line nivolumab followed by ipilimumab (arm A) or to ipilimumab followed by nivolumab (arm B). Both trial sequences were followed by maintenance nivolumab.

The immunoSEQ Assay was used to immunosequence TCRbeta CDR3 regions from genomic DNA. Genomic DNA was amplified by bias-controlled multiplex PCR before high-throughput sequencing. As for the authors' bioinformatics: To quantify the absolute abundance of each unique TCRbeta CDR3 region, the sequences were collapsed and filtered. Clonality was defined as 1 minus Pielou's evenness and was calculated using productive rearrangements only. A previously published method was used to identify clones whose frequencies were significantly greater in on-treatment samples than in baseline samples. TCRdb stores this immuneACCESS table with in-frame sequences only. Part of the clones is absent; in the studies checked, under half of the shortfall reflects unresolved V genes, and no reason is known for the rest. That table supplies the V and J calls and clone size; D and trimming were determined from the DNA. Present in this sample are 35,000 to 45,000 clones, around nine tenths of which were seen just once. The biggest ten clones account for over 10% of the sample.

According to the germline V gene, CDR1 reads SNHLY and CDR2 reads FYNNEI. CDR3 length: 15 amino acids, cysteine to phenylalanine. Of all the DNA, just the CDR3 is kept, 45 bases in frame from base 1. V is cut back by 6 bases and J by 5 bases, with 8 bases in the junction unmatched. Paper-wide results and their limitations: The response-prediction model combining TCR metrics and mutation burden needs validation in larger, independent patient cohorts.

This sample's treatment or condition label indicates: randomized to nivolumab then ipilimumab (arm A) or the reverse (arm B). None of the trial patients had been given prior DNA-damaging chemotherapy. A FACS Aria II flow cytometer was used to sort live CD3+CD8+ cells that were negative for CD19 and CD56 from thawed PBMCs. Samples were obtained from patients with melanoma enrolled in CheckMate 064, a randomized, open-label phase II trial of sequential checkpoint blockade. Peripheral blood mononuclear cells were obtained through leukapheresis, purified using Ficoll-Paque, and frozen in human serum containing approximately 10% DMSO. Right after sorting, the blood CD3+CD8+ cells were verified to be >98% pure, and DNA extraction followed. A remark on this clone: Its antigen specificity is not known. No base quality values were provided; no much bigger clone lies one nucleotide off.

The starting material was CD8+ T cells sorted from blood (inferred from file names), obtained from a patient given nivolumab and ipilimumab in sequence. The V and J genes are TRBV2 and TRBJ2-7; 12 junctional bases match TRBD2. This clonotype was obtained from a human donor with melanoma. DNA sequence: TGTGCCAGCAGAGAACGACTAGCGGGAGACCACGAGCAGTACTTC. Its protein is CASRERLAGDHEQYF.